Below, 21 T cell receptor beta chains from the same sample are listed, as sequenced in a study of T cell repertoires in cytomegalovirus infection. Each CDR3 protein gets one entry after TCRdb re-called the reads with MiXCR. The sample records hundreds of thousands of distinct CDR3 sequences, 9.6% being singletons. Specimen: PBMCs. The receptors originated from a human donor in good health (CMV status not recorded). Some clones in this sample may be carry-over from other donors' samples.

This chain uses TRBV25-1 with TRBJ1-2; D not resolved. Germline V CDR1 and CDR2: MGHDK, SYGVNS. The CDR3 is 12 amino acids. V shed 3 bases and J shed 9 bases, with 11 bases lying between them. The CDR3 region has the DNA TGTGCCAGCAGTGATGGCGTCCTAAGCTACACCTTC. Translated: CASSDGVLSYTF.

This clonotype was observed a handful of times. The chain has TRBV20-1 and TRBJ2-3; D gene ambiguous. This CDR3 spans 14 amino acids. V dropped 0 bases and J dropped 2 bases, with 9 bases sitting between them. The germline V gene encodes CDR1 DFQATT and CDR2 SNEGSKA (reference sequence). The DNA of the CDR3 is TGCAGTGCTAGAGATCCGAGGAACACAGATACGCAGTATTTT. This codes for CSARDPRNTDTQYF.

The chain links TRBV15 to TRBJ2-1; TRBD2 aligns across 7 bases. CDR3 length: 16 amino acids. In germline, CDR1 is LNHNV, CDR2 YYDKDF (reference sequence). The V gene end was trimmed by 1 base and the J gene end by 0 bases; junction bases not matched to a gene: 3. CDR3 loop: CATSRGAGSSYNEQFF. CDR3 nucleotides: TGTGCCACCAGCAGAGGAGCGGGGAGCTCCTACAATGAGCAGTTCTTC.

The chain is built from TRBV20-1 and TRBJ2-7, with TRBD1 matching over 11 bases. This CDR3 contains 14 residues. V shed 5 bases and J 2 bases; nucleotides not matched to a gene: 5. Germline V gene sequence: CDR1 DFQATT, CDR2 SNEGSKA (reference sequence). As DNA, the CDR3 is TGCAGTGCTGGACAGGGGGCTAAAACCTACGAGCAGTACTTC. This gives the protein CSAGQGAKTYEQYF.

J is TRBJ1-6 and V is TRBV25-1; 7 positions match TRBD1. V lost 4 bases, J lost 7 bases, and 7 bases stayed unmatched. Per the germline V gene, CDR1 is MGHDK and CDR2 is SYGVNS. This CDR3 is built from 15 residues. CDR3 sequence: CASSAPQGRNSPLHF. CDR3 bases: TGTGCCAGCAGTGCCCCACAGGGGAGAAATTCACCCCTCCACTTT.

This clonotype was counted many times. This rearrangement joins TRBV25-1 to TRBJ1-2; D is undetermined. The germline gives CDR1 MGHDK, CDR2 SYGVNS. The CDR3 extends over 14 amino acids. V lost 1 base to trimming and J lost 4 bases, with 10 bases between them. CDR3 nucleotide sequence: TGTGCCAGCAGTGAATCCCGAACTACCTATGGCTACACCTTC. Residues: CASSESRTTYGYTF.

This clonotype was found many times. The gene calls are TRBV2 and TRBJ1-5; maybe TRBD1 (6 bases). CDR1 and CDR2 (germline): SNHLY, FYNNEI. The CDR3 totals 15 residues. V was trimmed by 7 bases and J by 2 bases, leaving 15 bases between them. The CDR3 DNA follows: TGTGCCAGCACCGGAGGGGGGCTTGGCAATCAGCCCCAGCATTTT. Translation gives CASTGGGLGNQPQHF.

In this sample, this clonotype turned up many times. The chain recombines TRBV7-8 with TRBJ1-1; 11 bases map to TRBD1. V dropped 5 bases and J dropped 4; count of bases not matched to a gene: 9. The CDR3 spans 16 residues. From germline, CDR1 is SGHVS and CDR2 FQNEAQ. CDR3 DNA: TGTGCCAGCAGCCCAACGGACAGGGGGCCCAGCACTGAAGCTTTCTTT. Its protein is CASSPTDRGPSTEAFF.

This clonotype was counted ten times or more. The V and J genes are TRBV6-1 and TRBJ1-5; 7 nucleotides agree with TRBD1. This CDR3 is 15 amino acids long. CDR1 is MNHNS and CDR2 is SASEGT in the germline V gene. Losses at the gene ends were 5 bases for V and 0 bases for J; bases not matched to a gene: 4. The CDR3 DNA reads as TGTGCCAGCAGTAGGGACAGCTATAGCAATCAGCCCCAGCATTTT. Translation: CASSRDSYSNQPQHF.

This clonotype has just a few counts. The chain combines TRBV29-1 with TRBJ2-2, with a possible D match to TRBD1 (5 bases). With 2 bases removed from V and 2 bases from J, the gap between germline ends came to 9 bases. The CDR3 has 14 residues. The germline CDR1 and CDR2 sequences are SQVTM and ANQGSEA. Written as DNA, the CDR3 is TGCAGCGTTGAATCACAGGTTAACACCGGGGAGCTGTTTTTT. Its translation is CSVESQVNTGELFF.

This clonotype was counted between two and nine times. J is TRBJ2-1 and V is TRBV14; perhaps TRBD1 as D (6 bases). CDR1 and CDR2 from the germline V gene are SGHDN and FVKESK. CDR3 length equals 16 residues. Trimming cost V 5 bases and J 3 bases, with 17 bases left between them. The CDR3 region is CASSAIGQRSYNEQFF. The CDR3 DNA sequence: TGTGCCAGCAGCGCAATCGGACAGAGAAGCTACAATGAGCAGTTCTTC.

This clonotype appeared many times. The chain links TRBV7-2 to TRBJ1-2, with TRBD1 as a possible D gene (5 bases). Germline V gene lookup returns CDR1 SGHTA and CDR2 FQGNSA. Between the trimmed V and J ends, which lost 3 bases and 1 base, there was a span of 15 bases. The CDR3 loop spans 16 amino acids. CDR3 sequence reads: CASSLGPGPLNYGYTF. The CDR3 DNA is TGTGCCAGCAGCTTGGGTCCAGGGCCTCTTAACTATGGCTACACCTTC.

This clonotype has ten or more counts. The chain carries TRBV5-1 and TRBJ1-4, with TRBD1 as a possible D gene (6 bases). Trimming removed 0 bases from V and 7 bases from J, with 13 bases in between. This CDR3 is 15 amino acids long. CDR1 and CDR2 from the germline V gene are SGHRS and YFSETQ. The CDR3 sequence: CASSLEPGGGEKLFF. The CDR3, as DNA: TGCGCCAGCAGCTTGGAGCCCGGAGGGGGTGAAAAACTGTTTTTT.

This clonotype has a count of ten or more. This sequence joins TRBV5-1 and TRBJ2-7; 7 positions match TRBD1. Germline CDR1 reads SGHRS; CDR2 reads YFSETQ. V lost 7 bases, J lost 2 bases, and 6 bases stayed unmatched. The CDR3 is 13 amino acids. CDR3 sequence: CASRVGTAYEQYF. CDR3 DNA: TGCGCCAGCCGGGTGGGGACAGCCTACGAGCAGTACTTC. The full variable domain, with the rest looked up from reference TRBV5-1 and TRBJ2-7, is KAGVTQTPRYLIKTRGQQVTLSCSPISGHRSVSWYQQTPGQGLQFLFEYFSETQRNKGNFPGRFSGRQFSNSRSEMNVSTLELGDSALYLCASRVGTAYEQYFGPGTRLTVT.

This clonotype was picked up many times. The V gene is TRBV19, the J gene TRBJ1-1, with 8 bases fitting TRBD1. The germline gives CDR1 LNHDA, CDR2 SQIVND (reference sequence). The CDR3 is 10 amino acids. DNA of the CDR3: TGTGACAGGGGGGGAACTGAAGCTTTCTTT. It yields the protein CDRGGTEAFF.

In its sample, this clonotype was seen many times. This chain connects TRBV29-1 to TRBJ2-5; the D call may be TRBD1 or TRBD2 (5 bases each). CDR3 length: 12 residues. CDR1 and CDR2 from the germline V gene are SQVTM and ANQGSEA. Between the trimmed V and J ends, which lost 6 bases and 7 bases, there was a span of 15 bases. The CDR3 loop reads CSVGPLVGTQYF. The CDR3 coding sequence is TGCAGCGTGGGACCGTTGGTAGGGACCCAGTACTTC.

This clonotype was counted many times. The chain links TRBV28 to TRBJ1-2; D is ambiguous. This CDR3 comprises 12 residues. Germline V gene sequence: CDR1 MDHEN, CDR2 SYDVKM. V shed 7 bases and J shed 7 bases, with 13 bases lying between them. Written as DNA, the CDR3 is TGTGCCAGCATCGCGGGCAGAACTGGCTACACCTTC. Translated, it gives CASIAGRTGYTF.

This clonotype was recorded at least ten times. V is TRBV19 and J is TRBJ1-1; 9 nucleotides agree with TRBD1. CDR3 length: 14 residues. Germline V gives CDR1 LNHDA, CDR2 SQIVND (reference sequence). Trimming cost V 7 bases and J 4 bases; bases outside gene matches: 7. The CDR3 DNA reads TGTGCCAGTATAAGGACAGGGGCCAGCACTGAAGCTTTCTTT. The encoded protein is CASIRTGASTEAFF.

This clonotype came up many times. V usage is TRBV20-1 and J usage is TRBJ1-6; D may be TRBD1 (6 bases). This CDR3 region has 15 residues. V was clipped by 0 bases and J by 10 bases, with 16 bases between them. Germline CDR1 is DFQATT and CDR2 is SNEGSKA (reference sequence). The CDR3 DNA reads TGCAGTGCTAGAGATGCACAGGGCCTCCTCTCACCCCTCCACTTT. Protein: CSARDAQGLLSPLHF.

This clonotype appeared many times. V gene TRBV6-5 combines with J gene TRBJ2-3, with 7 bases aligning to TRBD2. This CDR3 has 16 residues. V was clipped by 0 bases and J by 6 bases; unmatched bases: 9. Per the germline V gene, CDR1 is MNHEY and CDR2 is SVGAGI. The CDR3 nucleotides are TGTGCCAGCAGTTACTCGGGAGGGGCACAATCCGATACGCAGTATTTT. It is translated as CASSYSGGAQSDTQYF.

This clonotype has more than one count but fewer than ten. The V call is TRBV29-1, the J call TRBJ1-5; D gene ambiguous. This CDR3 region has 10 residues. Germline V gene sequence: CDR1 SQVTM, CDR2 ANQGSEA. Trimming removed 7 bases from V and 6 bases from J, with 7 bases in between. CDR3 loop: CSGTSQPQHF. DNA for the CDR3: TGCAGCGGCACAAGTCAGCCCCAGCATTTT.